The present T cell receptor (beta chain) was sequenced within a study of OX40 agonist ivuxolimab in advanced cancers. Context from the whole study: Ivuxolimab was a fully human IgG2 agonistic monoclonal antibody targeting the costimulatory receptor OX40 (CD134). Intravenous ivuxolimab was administered to patients every 2 weeks at six dose levels: 0.01, 0.1, 0.3, 1.5, 3 and 10 mg/kg. Of the 50 or so patients in dose escalation, about 20 had hepatocellular carcinoma, some 15 had melanoma, 9 had renal cell carcinoma and 9 had head and neck cancer. The dose-escalation cohort was about 83% male with a mean age of about 58 years, ranging from roughly 20 to 85. Patients were allowed to have had prior anti-PD-1, anti-PD-L1 or anti-CTLA-4 therapy, and approximately 39% of the dose-escalation patients had been treated with checkpoint inhibitors. Partial responses occurred in three dose-escalation patients: two with cutaneous melanoma and one with hepatocellular carcinoma. The purpose of peripheral TCRbeta sequencing was to test whether ivuxolimab changed TCR sequence diversity and led to clonal T-cell expansion. The paper describes the monotherapy dose-escalation part (N = 52 patients) of the phase I trial of ivuxolimab.

V lost 0 bases and J lost 2 bases; the stretch between them is 10 bases long. From a lookup of the germline V gene (reference sequence), CDR1 and CDR2 are MNHNY and SVGAGI. The cysteine opens and the phenylalanine closes a CDR3 of 15 amino acids. Of all the DNA, just the CDR3 is kept, 45 bases in frame from base 1. Patients with a history of autoimmune disease or receiving systemic immunosuppression were excluded from the trial. In every dose cohort, peripheral blood was drawn for TCR sequencing at baseline, cycle 4 day 1, and cycle 7 day 1. The samples were taken from a phase I, first-in-human, multicenter, open-label dose-escalation trial of ivuxolimab. Adults with locally advanced or metastatic melanoma, renal cell carcinoma, hepatocellular carcinoma or head and neck squamous cell carcinoma were enrolled in the trial. CD4+ and CD8+ T cells were sorted separately from peripheral blood before TCR sequencing.

With respect to this clone: Its antigen target is currently unknown. Base quality data are lacking; no much larger clone is found one base away.

For sequencing of the TCRbeta CDR3 region, genomic DNA was extracted from the sorted cells. The immunoSEQ Assay was used to sequence the TCRbeta CDR3 regions. TCRdb carries this immuneACCESS record with in-frame sequences only. Its versions omit some clonotypes, under half of them owing to an unresolved V gene in the studies checked, with the rest unexplained. In all, the sample holds 45,000 to 60,000 clones, and approximately 85% of those were seen once. Less than 2% of the sample comes from the top ten. The paper as a whole reports these results and caveats: After ivuxolimab, CD8+ T cells had more expanded clones than CD4+ T cells on average. At doses from 0.1 to 3.0 mg/kg, clonal expansion was seen in both CD4+ and CD8+ blood T cells between baseline and week 6. The antigen specificity of the clonally expanded peripheral T cells was not determined. In the 0.1-3.0 mg/kg groups, partial responders had among the lowest normalized peripheral clonal expansion, particularly in CD8+ T cells. Low levels of normalized T-cell clonal expansion were also shown by some nonresponding patients.

Sequencing used CD4+ or CD8+ T cells sorted from blood, obtained in a trial of the OX40 agonist ivuxolimab. The clonotype was recovered from an adult with an advanced solid tumor such as melanoma, head and neck, liver or kidney cancer. The V and J segments used are TRBV6-6 and TRBJ1-2; the D segment could be TRBD1, given 5 matching bases. Here is the DNA: TGTGCCAGCAGTTACTCAGATGGGGGGAACTATGGCTACACCTTC. This gives the protein CASSYSDGGNYGYTF.